This TCR beta chain was retrieved from a study of human T cells and chemical hapten exposure. TCRdb processed the RACE reads anew with MiXCR; each CDR3 protein has one entry. The sample shows more than 75,000 distinct CDR3 sequences, roughly 10% of them seen only once. Regarding this clonotype: A much more abundant neighbour one base away suggests this may be a read error.

Time point given: patch test 2, 6 weeks after DPC sensitization. Treatment here: therapeutic diphenylcyclopropenone sensitization with weekly scalp DPC. This TCR was recovered from a woman in her thirties with alopecia areata. Some clones in this sample may be carry-over from other donors' samples. Sequenced here: whole blood, sampled in connection with sensitization to the hapten diphenylcyclopropenone (DPC).

The CDR3 DNA reads as TGTGTCAGCAGGGATGCCGGGACACCCCTCTACGAGCAGTACTTC. As protein: CVSRDAGTPLYEQYF. This chain connects TRBV6-5 to TRBJ2-7; the D gene is possibly TRBD1 (6 bases). CDR3 size: 15 residues. Germline V gene lookup returns CDR1 MNHEY and CDR2 SVGAGI.